One sample yielded the 7 T cell receptor beta chains listed below, sequenced in a study of human T cells and chemical hapten exposure. The time point denotes: patch test 1, 2 weeks after DPC sensitization. Treatment reported: therapeutic diphenylcyclopropenone sensitization with weekly scalp DPC. One entry per CDR3 protein, called by TCRdb with MiXCR from the RACE reads. The sample has 79,000 or so distinct CDR3 sequences, 10% seen once. The material sequenced was whole blood, taken in connection with sensitization to the hapten diphenylcyclopropenone (DPC). The origin of the receptors is a woman aged 45-59 years with alopecia areata. Some clones in this sample may be carry-over from other donors' samples.

The V call is TRBV6-1, the J call TRBJ2-1; D call uncertain. The CDR3 extends over 12 amino acids. Germline values: CDR1 MNHNS, CDR2 SASEGT. With 4 bases removed from V and 10 bases from J, the gap between germline ends came to 11 bases. The CDR3 coding sequence is TGTGCCAGCAGTGTTCTATCGGGCGAGCAGTTCTTC. Its translation is CASSVLSGEQFF.

This clonotype was observed a handful of times. The CDR3 bases are TGTGCCAGCAGCCTAACGAACGCCGGGACAGTGGCCACCGGGGAGCTGTTTTTT. The encoded protein is CASSLTNAGTVATGELFF. The genes are TRBV11-2 and TRBJ2-2, with 7 bases lining up with TRBD1. Germline loops: CDR1 SGHAT, CDR2 FQNNGV. With 5 bases clipped from V and 4 bases from J, the junction kept 16 bases outside the gene matches. There are 18 residues in the CDR3.

This clonotype came up many times. The chain uses TRBV12-2 and TRBJ2-4. TRBV12-2 is termed a pseudogene. The CDR3 consists of 16 residues. CDR3 nucleotides: TGTGCAAGTCGCTTAGTCCCAGCAGTAGCCAAAAACATTCAGTACTTC. This encodes CASRLVPAVAKNIQYF.

This clonotype was found many times. This chain joins TRBV20-1 and TRBJ2-1; TRBD2 agrees at 8 bases. CDR1 is DFQATT and CDR2 is SNEGSKA in the germline V gene (reference sequence). Trimming removed 6 bases from V and 9 bases from J; junction bases left unmatched: 13. This CDR3 has 14 residues. CDR3 sequence reads: CSAARDGSGGEQFF. In DNA form, the CDR3 reads TGCAGTGCCGCTCGTGACGGGAGCGGGGGTGAGCAGTTCTTC.

This clonotype occurred many times. V usage is TRBV20-1 and J usage is TRBJ2-7; the D gene could be TRBD1 or TRBD2 (5 bases each). Germline loops: CDR1 DFQATT, CDR2 SNEGSKA (reference sequence). V lost 2 bases, J lost 0 bases, and 20 bases lay in between. CDR3 length: 17 amino acids. CDR3 region: CSARPISGAYGSYEQYF. The CDR3 DNA reads TGCAGTGCTAGACCCATCTCCGGGGCTTACGGCTCCTACGAGCAGTACTTC.

The chain is built from TRBV12-3 or TRBV12-4 and TRBJ2-6; D is unclear. Trimming removed 6 bases at V and 0 bases at J, with 9 bases between. CDR3 length: 15 amino acids. Here the CDR3 reads CASRDVSSGANVLTF. The CDR3 DNA follows: TGTGCCAGCAGGGACGTTAGCTCTGGGGCCAACGTCCTGACTTTC.

There are many counts of this clonotype. The rearrangement joins TRBV12-3 or TRBV12-4 to TRBJ1-2; 9 nucleotides agree with TRBD1. V shed 6 bases and J 2 bases; nucleotides not matched to a gene: 4. The CDR3 has 14 amino acids. The CDR3 DNA reads TGTGCCAGCAGATTGGGACAGGGAAACTATGGCTACACCTTC. It encodes CASRLGQGNYGYTF.